This T cell receptor beta chain was found in a study of response to subunit inactivated influenza vaccine. Points from the study as a whole: Researchers suggested that each seasonal influenza vaccination recruits few new T cells.

Note on this clonotype: The antigen remains unidentified.

Each CDR3 protein is one row after TCRdb ran MiXCR on the RT-PCR reads. The sample holds about 780,000 distinct CDR3 sequences, less than 20% seen once. The germline CDR1 and CDR2 sequences are LNHNV and YYDKDF (reference sequence). This CDR3 is built from 16 residues. With 2 bases removed from V and 6 bases from J, the gap between germline ends came to 17 bases. The chain couples TRBV15 to TRBJ1-5; weak D call: TRBD1 (5 bases). This material consisted of PBMCs from blood, taken roughly 5 days after vaccination. The receptor was derived from a man aged 45-65 years who received an inactivated influenza vaccine. CDR3 region: CATSRRSGSGVQPQHF. The CDR3, as DNA: TGTGCCACCAGCAGACGTTCAGGGAGCGGGGTTCAGCCCCAGCATTTT.